This is a list of T cell receptor beta chains from one sample in a study of T cells in Graves' hyperthyroidism and ophthalmopathy. TCRdb re-analysed the multiplex PCR reads in MiXCR, keeping a single row per CDR3 protein. The table has nearly 600,000 distinct CDR3 sequences, over 11% seen once. The sample comprised blood. These receptors were obtained from a woman between 25 and 40 years old with Graves' hyperthyroidism that later progressed to Graves' ophthalmopathy. Each CDR3 is given with its conserved first and last residue. The D gene is left open where the match is weak. Only some rows state a clone size, as once, few, many or a class for expanded clones.

>few|TRBV20-1|TRBJ2-1|TRBD1
TGCAGTGCTAGTTCTGGACAGGGGAGTATCAACAATGAGCAGTTCTTC
CSASSGQGSINNEQFF
>many|TRBV20-1|TRBJ2-7|-
TGCAGTGCTAGGAGCAGGGAAGTTTACGAGCAGTACTTC
CSARSREVYEQYF
>many|TRBV29-1|TRBJ2-3|-
TGCAGCGTTGGCGTGGCAGATACGCAGTATTTT
CSVGVADTQYF
>many|TRBV12-5|TRBJ2-2|-
TGTGCTAGTGGCTCCCGGGACGGGTTTAACACCGGGGAGCTGTTTTTT
CASGSRDGFNTGELFF
>few|TRBV27|TRBJ1-5|-
TGTGCCAGCAGTTCTACGCCAGGGGACAATCAGCCCCAGCATTTT
CASSSTPGDNQPQHF
>many|TRBV18|TRBJ2-5|TRBD2
TGTGCCAGCTCACCAAAAGGGGAGGGGAAGTACTTC
CASSPKGEGKYF
>many|TRBV5-1|TRBJ2-3|TRBD2
TGCGCCAGCAGGTCCCCCCCCGGGACTACCACAGATACGCAGTATTTT
CASRSPPGTTTDTQYF
>-|TRBV28|TRBJ2-7|-
TGTGCCAGCAGTCGGCAGGCCAGGGCAAACGAGCAGTACTTC
CASSRQARANEQYF
>many|TRBV7-8|TRBJ1-2|TRBD1
TGTGCCAGCAGCTTAGCAGGGGGCGGTGGCTACACCTTC
CASSLAGGGGYTF
>many|TRBV6-1|TRBJ1-2|-
TGTGCCAGTATAGTAGGGGCAGGTAGAGCTAACTATGGCTACACCTTC
CASIVGAGRANYGYTF
>-|TRBV9|TRBJ1-4|-
TGTGCCAGCAGCGTAGGTGCAGGGTCTAATGAAAAACTGTTTTTT
CASSVGAGSNEKLFF
>many|TRBV27|TRBJ1-1|TRBD1
TGTGCCAGCAGTTTGACAGGGATGAGAGAGGCTTTCTTT
CASSLTGMREAFF
>many|TRBV5-1|TRBJ1-1|-
TGCGCCAGCAGCTTGGCCGTGGGAGGCACTGAAGCTTTCTTT
CASSLAVGGTEAFF
>-|TRBV7-2|TRBJ2-7|TRBD2
TGTGCCAGCAGCTTGGCCATCGTTTCTAGCGGGAAGGGGTTCTACGAGCAGTACTTC
CASSLAIVSSGKGFYEQYF
>many|TRBV3-1|TRBJ1-6|-
TGTGCCAGCAGCCGGGACAACTATAATTCACCCCTCCACTTT
CASSRDNYNSPLHF
>many|TRBV5-5|TRBJ2-3|TRBD1
TGTGCCAGCAGCTTGGGAGCACAGGGGGAAACAGATACGCAGTATTTT
CASSLGAQGETDTQYF
>many|TRBV7-8|TRBJ2-3|TRBD1
TGTGCCAGCAGCTTAGAGTGGGAGGGACAGGGGATCCCAGATACGCAGTATTTT
CASSLEWEGQGIPDTQYF
>-|TRBV12-3/TRBV12-4|TRBJ1-6|-
TGTGCCAGCAGTTTAGTGGGGATTAATTCACCCCTCCACTTT
CASSLVGINSPLHF
>few|TRBV30|TRBJ2-1|TRBD2
TGTGCCGGTACCGGGACTAGCGGCTCCTACAATGAGCAGTTCTTC
CAGTGTSGSYNEQFF
>few|TRBV4-1|TRBJ2-7|-
TGCGCCAGCAGCCAAGGGAGGAGCAGAAGCTACGAGCAGTACTTC
CASSQGRSRSYEQYF
>many|TRBV6-2/TRBV6-3|TRBJ2-1|-
TGTGCCAGCAGTTACTCACAGGAGGGAAATGAGCAGTTCTTC
CASSYSQEGNEQFF
>-|TRBV11-2|TRBJ2-5|TRBD2
TGTGCCAGCAGCCTCCTCGGGGGGAGTTATCAAGAGACCCAGTACTTC
CASSLLGGSYQETQYF
>-|TRBV30|TRBJ2-7|-
TGTGCCACCGGACGGGCTAACGAGCAGTACTTC
CATGRANEQYF
>-|TRBV6-1|TRBJ2-1|TRBD2
TGTGCCAGCAGTTACTCTCGGGACTATATGAATGAGCAGTTCTTC
CASSYSRDYMNEQFF
>few|TRBV28|TRBJ2-7|TRBD2
TGTGCCAGCAGTCTCCCCCCGACTAGCGTGTACGAGCAGTACTTC
CASSLPPTSVYEQYF
>many|TRBV20-1|TRBJ2-3|-
TGCAGTGCCCAGACCGTTCTAGCTAGTACAGATACGCAGTATTTT
CSAQTVLASTDTQYF